The 27 T cell receptor beta chains below come from one sample, sequenced in a study of T cell changes during pregnancy in multiple sclerosis. Some clones are missing from TCRdb's copy, which holds only in-frame ones; the method was immunoSEQ multiplex PCR. The sample lists 75,000 to 100,000 clones, around 94% seen once, with about 2% in the top ten. Sequences were derived from peripheral blood, sampled after pregnancy. These receptors came from a female donor with multiple sclerosis, enrolled in a pregnancy study.

The rearrangement joins TRBV19 to TRBJ2-2; 7 bases are shared with TRBD1. Germline V gene data show CDR1 as LNHDA and CDR2 as SQIVND (reference sequence). After removal of 5 bases from V and 6 bases from J, the junction contained 9 bases not matched to a gene. The CDR3 has 15 amino acids. In nucleotides, the CDR3 is TGTGCCAGTAGTGGGACAGCCGGATCCTCCGGGGAGCTGTTTTTT. Its protein product is CASSGTAGSSGELFF.

This chain connects TRBV30 to TRBJ2-6, with a possible D match to TRBD2 (5 bases). V gave up 0 bases and J gave up 0 bases, with 6 bases separating them. The germline gives CDR1 GTSNPN, CDR2 SVGIG (reference sequence). The CDR3 extends over 15 amino acids. The CDR3 DNA sequence: TGTGCCTGGAGTGTGGGGAGCTCTGGGGCCAACGTCCTGACTTTC. This encodes CAWSVGSSGANVLTF.

The chain joins TRBV2 to TRBJ1-5; D may be TRBD1 (6 bases). Germline CDR1 SNHLY, CDR2 FYNNEI. This CDR3 is built from 12 residues. Trimming took 8 bases from V and 1 from J, leaving 6 bases between them. This CDR3 is CASDRSNQPQHF. DNA for the CDR3: TGTGCCAGCGACAGGAGCAATCAGCCCCAGCATTTT.

The J gene is TRBJ1-1, the V gene TRBV4-2, with TRBD1 matching 8 bases. Losses at the gene ends were 1 base for V and 6 bases for J; bases not matched to a gene: 10. The CDR3 totals 16 residues. Germline CDR1 reads LGHNA; CDR2 reads YNFKEQ. This CDR3 reads CASSQGTGQGSSEAFF. Here the CDR3 DNA reads TGTGCCAGCAGCCAAGGCACTGGACAGGGAAGTTCTGAAGCTTTCTTT.

The V and J genes are TRBV30 and TRBJ1-1; D is unresolved. CDR3 length equals 11 residues. Trimming pared 2 bases from V and 7 bases from J, leaving 8 bases between. Germline loops: CDR1 GTSNPN, CDR2 SVGIG (reference sequence). CDR3 DNA: TGTGCCTGGAGTCCCCGGGTTGAAGCTTTCTTT. The encoded protein is CAWSPRVEAFF.

V is TRBV29-1 and J is TRBJ2-1; 8 nucleotides line up with TRBD2. V trimming: 7 bases; J trimming: 7 bases; junction bases outside the gene matches: 9. Germline V lookup: CDR1 SQVTM, CDR2 ANQGSEA. The CDR3 length is 13 residues. The CDR3 sequence: CSAPGGPWNEQFF. In DNA, the CDR3 is TGCAGCGCCCCGGGAGGGCCGTGGAATGAGCAGTTCTTC.

This chain uses TRBV25-1 with TRBJ2-3, with TRBD2 matching 12 bases. The ends lost 4 bases at V and 2 bases at J; junction bases unmatched: 4. The CDR3 is made up of 16 amino acids. Germline V gives CDR1 MGHDK, CDR2 SYGVNS. The CDR3 protein is CASSATSGRYTDTQYF. CDR3 sequence (DNA): TGTGCCAGCAGTGCGACTAGCGGGAGATACACAGATACGCAGTATTTT.

The chain combines TRBV2 with TRBJ1-5; TRBD1 matches at 9 bases. From germline, CDR1 is SNHLY and CDR2 FYNNEI. The CDR3 length is 15 residues. V lost 4 bases, J lost 2 bases, and 3 bases stayed unmatched. CDR3 DNA: TGTGCCAGCAGTGGGGACAGGGAGGGCAATCAGCCCCAGCATTTT. Translating it yields CASSGDREGNQPQHF.

The V gene is TRBV9, the J gene TRBJ1-2; tentative D call: TRBD1 (6 bases). The V and J ends lost 4 bases and 2 bases respectively, with 15 bases between them. Germline loops: CDR1 SGDLS, CDR2 YYNGEE. This CDR3 region has 15 residues. The CDR3 nucleotides are TGTGCCAGCAGCCTCCGGGACACACTGAACTATGGCTACACCTTC. Protein sequence: CASSLRDTLNYGYTF.

The rearrangement uses TRBV5-1 and TRBJ1-1, with unresolved D. V was trimmed by 2 bases and J by 6 bases, leaving 11 bases between them. CDR3 size: 13 residues. Germline V gives CDR1 SGHRS, CDR2 YFSETQ. CDR3 nucleotides: TGCGCCAGCAGCTTATCCGGGTCCCCTGAAGCTTTCTTT. Its protein is CASSLSGSPEAFF.

The chain is built from TRBV11-2 and TRBJ2-7; no definite D call. The CDR3 loop spans 13 amino acids. Trimming pared 0 bases from V and 1 base from J, leaving 4 bases between. CDR1 is SGHAT and CDR2 is FQNNGV in the germline V gene. CDR3 residues: CASSLDSSYEQYF. Here the CDR3 DNA reads TGTGCCAGCAGCTTAGACAGTTCCTACGAGCAGTACTTC.

The chain employs TRBV7-2 and TRBJ1-1; D is perhaps TRBD1 (5 bases). The CDR3 extends over 15 amino acids. Between the trimmed V and J ends, which lost 2 bases and 10 bases, there was a span of 20 bases. In germline, CDR1 is SGHTA, CDR2 FQGNSA. The CDR3 sequence: CASSLPPGLSTGAFF. In DNA form, the CDR3 reads TGTGCCAGCAGCTTACCTCCGGGACTCAGTACGGGAGCTTTCTTT.

The rearrangement joins TRBV2 to TRBJ2-7; 9 bases line up with TRBD1. The ends lost 8 bases at V and 6 bases at J; junction bases unmatched: 8. The CDR3 has 13 residues. Germline values: CDR1 SNHLY, CDR2 FYNNEI. For the CDR3, the DNA is TGTGCCAGCCTGGGACAGGGAAGTCCCGAGCAGTACTTC. Translating it yields CASLGQGSPEQYF.

The chain links TRBV27 to TRBJ2-7; 8 nucleotides agree with TRBD1. CDR3 size: 15 residues. The germline V gene encodes CDR1 MNHEY and CDR2 SMNVEV (reference sequence). The J segment lost 2 bases and the V segment lost 2 bases, leaving 5 bases of the junction unmatched. The CDR3 loop is CASSLQGAPTYEQYF. In nucleotides, the CDR3 is TGTGCCAGCAGTTTACAGGGGGCCCCCACCTACGAGCAGTACTTC.

This sequence joins TRBV19 and TRBJ2-1; 9 nucleotides match TRBD2. V dropped 2 bases and J dropped 4; count of bases not matched to a gene: 9. The CDR3 runs to 17 residues. CDR1 is LNHDA, CDR2 SQIVND, per germline (reference sequence). CDR3 sequence: CASSIQFRLAVYNEQFF. The CDR3, as DNA: TGTGCCAGTAGTATACAGTTTAGACTAGCGGTGTACAATGAGCAGTTCTTC. The full variable domain, completed using reference TRBV19 and TRBJ2-1, is DGGITQSPKYLFRKEGQNVTLSCEQNLNHDAMYWYRQDPGQGLRLIYYSQIVNDFQKGDIAEGYSVSREKKESFPLTVTSAQKNPTAFYLCASSIQFRLAVYNEQFFGPGTRLTVL.

J is TRBJ2-1 and V is TRBV27, with 7 positions matching TRBD2. With 9 bases clipped from V and 1 base from J, the junction kept 6 bases outside the gene matches. Germline V gene data show CDR1 as MNHEY and CDR2 as SMNVEV (reference sequence). This CDR3 region has 14 residues. CDR3: CARVLAASYNEQFF. CDR3 coding DNA: TGTGCCAGGGTGCTAGCGGCTTCCTACAATGAGCAGTTCTTC.

The chain uses TRBV7-8 and TRBJ2-3; perhaps TRBD2 as D (5 bases). Looked up from germline, CDR1 is SGHVS and CDR2 is FQNEAQ. The CDR3 consists of 15 residues. The V end lost 0 bases, the J end lost 3 bases, and 10 bases lay between the germline ends. CDR3 in amino acids: CASSLAGDPTDTQYF. The CDR3 nucleotides read TGTGCCAGCAGCTTAGCGGGAGATCCGACAGATACGCAGTATTTT.

This clone was seen once. The rearrangement joins TRBV6-1 to TRBJ1-2; tentative D call: TRBD1 (5 bases). CDR1 is MNHNS and CDR2 is SASEGT in the germline V gene. Between the trimmed V and J ends, which lost 8 bases and 7 bases, there was a span of 17 bases. This CDR3 region has 13 residues. DNA for the CDR3: TGTGCCAGCGGTCCTTCAGGGTCGAGTGGCTACACCTTC. This codes for CASGPSGSSGYTF.

The genes are TRBV15 and TRBJ2-2; the D gene is possibly TRBD2 (5 bases). V lost 1 base and J 4 bases, leaving 16 bases between the germline ends. The CDR3 runs 17 residues. Germline CDR1 LNHNV, CDR2 YYDKDF (reference sequence). CDR3 region: CATSRGESGSTTGELFF. In nucleotides, the CDR3 is TGTGCCACCAGCAGAGGGGAATCGGGGAGTACCACCGGGGAGCTGTTTTTT.

V and J are TRBV6-5 and TRBJ2-7, with a tentative D call TRBD1 (6 bases). The germline V gene encodes CDR1 MNHEY and CDR2 SVGAGI. Deletions cut 0 bases from V and 6 bases from J, with 12 bases between. The length of the CDR3 is 14 residues. CDR3 sequence: CASSYSGTKGEQYF. For the CDR3, the DNA is TGTGCCAGCAGTTACTCTGGGACAAAAGGCGAGCAGTACTTC.

This chain links TRBV7-8 with TRBJ1-2, with D perhaps matching TRBD1 (6 bases). Germline CDR1 reads SGHVS; CDR2 reads FQNEAQ. CDR3 length: 17 residues. V gave up 0 bases and J gave up 3 bases, with 17 bases separating them. CDR3 nucleotide sequence: TGTGCCAGCAGCTTAGCGCGGGGGACGGGGGGCTACTATGGCTACACCTTC. Residues: CASSLARGTGGYYGYTF.

This chain uses TRBV5-4 with TRBJ1-1; weak D call: TRBD1 (6 bases). Germline V CDR1 and CDR2: SGHNT, YYREEE (reference sequence). V dropped 3 bases and J dropped 6 bases, with 15 bases sitting between them. The CDR3 runs 14 residues. This CDR3 is CASSYDRLLAEAFF. In nucleotides, the CDR3 is TGTGCCAGCAGCTATGACAGGCTCCTTGCTGAAGCTTTCTTT.

The table lists this clone with a count of one. The chain uses TRBV6-6 and TRBJ2-7, with 14 nucleotides matching TRBD2. Germline CDR1 MNHNY, CDR2 SVGAGI (reference sequence). The CDR3 length is 15 residues. Losses at the gene ends were 5 bases for V and 4 bases for J; bases not matched to a gene: 4. CDR3 DNA sequence: TGTGCCAGCAGTCAGGGACTAGCGGGAGTGTACGAGCAGTACTTC. Its translation: CASSQGLAGVYEQYF.

The chain recombines TRBV7-8 with TRBJ1-1; the D is unclear. Germline V gene lookup returns CDR1 SGHVS and CDR2 FQNEAQ. The CDR3 sequence is 15 residues long. V was shortened by 5 bases and J by 1 base, with 14 bases between the two germline ends. DNA of the CDR3: TGTGCCAGCAGCGAAACCCTACAGACGAACACTGAAGCTTTCTTT. Its protein product is CASSETLQTNTEAFF.

V gene TRBV10-3 combines with J gene TRBJ2-1; no clear D gene. This CDR3 has 12 amino acids. Germline values: CDR1 ENHRY, CDR2 SYGVKD. V lost 8 bases, J lost 7 bases, and 12 bases lay in between. DNA of the CDR3: TGTGCCATCCGCTCGACTTGGAATGAGCAGTTCTTC. Translated: CAIRSTWNEQFF.

The chain combines TRBV7-9 with TRBJ2-2; 7 bases fit TRBD1. The length of the CDR3 is 17 residues. Germline V gene sequence: CDR1 SEHNR, CDR2 FQNEAQ (reference sequence). V shed 4 bases, J shed 1 base, and the junction held 9 bases outside the gene matches. The chain's CDR3 is CASSSTGETQNTGELFF. The CDR3 region has the DNA TGTGCCAGCAGCTCAACAGGGGAAACTCAGAACACCGGGGAGCTGTTTTTT.

J is TRBJ1-1 and V is TRBV9, with a weak D call TRBD1 (5 bases). CDR1 is SGDLS and CDR2 is YYNGEE in the germline V gene. The V gene lost 3 bases and the J gene lost 4 bases, with 10 bases spanning the gap. The CDR3 spans 13 residues. CDR3 in DNA: TGTGCCAGCAGCGGGGCGGGGGGCACTGAAGCTTTCTTT. It is translated as CASSGAGGTEAFF.